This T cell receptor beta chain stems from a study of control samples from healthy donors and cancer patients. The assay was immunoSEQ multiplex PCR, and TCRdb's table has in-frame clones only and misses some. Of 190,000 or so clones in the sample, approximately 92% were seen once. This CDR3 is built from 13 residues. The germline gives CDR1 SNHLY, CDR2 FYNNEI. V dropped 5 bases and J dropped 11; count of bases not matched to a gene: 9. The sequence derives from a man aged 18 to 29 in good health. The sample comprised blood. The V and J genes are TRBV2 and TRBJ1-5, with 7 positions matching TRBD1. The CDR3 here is CASSRDSGGAQHF. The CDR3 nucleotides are TGTGCCAGCAGTAGGGACAGCGGAGGGGCCCAGCATTTT.